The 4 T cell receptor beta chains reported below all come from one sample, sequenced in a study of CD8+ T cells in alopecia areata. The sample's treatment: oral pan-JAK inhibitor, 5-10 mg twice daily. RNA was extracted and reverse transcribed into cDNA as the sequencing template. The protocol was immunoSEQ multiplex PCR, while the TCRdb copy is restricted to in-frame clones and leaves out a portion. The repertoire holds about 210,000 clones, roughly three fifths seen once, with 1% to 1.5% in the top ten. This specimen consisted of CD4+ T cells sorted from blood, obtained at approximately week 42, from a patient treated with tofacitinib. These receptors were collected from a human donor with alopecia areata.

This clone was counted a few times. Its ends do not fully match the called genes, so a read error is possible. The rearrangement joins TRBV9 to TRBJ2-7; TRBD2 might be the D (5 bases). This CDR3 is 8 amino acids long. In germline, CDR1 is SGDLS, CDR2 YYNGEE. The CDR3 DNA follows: TGTGCCCCCCGCCCGAGGGACTTC. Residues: CAPRPRDF.

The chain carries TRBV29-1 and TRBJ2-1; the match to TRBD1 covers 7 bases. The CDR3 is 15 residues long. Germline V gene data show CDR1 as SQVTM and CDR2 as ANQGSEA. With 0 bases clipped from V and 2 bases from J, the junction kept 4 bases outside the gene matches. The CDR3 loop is CSVEDPGQTYNEQFF. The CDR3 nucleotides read TGCAGCGTTGAAGACCCGGGACAGACCTACAATGAGCAGTTCTTC.

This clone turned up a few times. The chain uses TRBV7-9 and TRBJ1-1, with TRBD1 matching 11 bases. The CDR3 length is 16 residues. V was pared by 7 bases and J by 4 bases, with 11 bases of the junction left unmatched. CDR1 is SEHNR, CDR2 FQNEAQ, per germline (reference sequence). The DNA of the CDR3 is TGTGCCAGCACCCGAAGGACAGGGGGCGAAGGCACTGAAGCTTTCTTT. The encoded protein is CASTRRTGGEGTEAFF.

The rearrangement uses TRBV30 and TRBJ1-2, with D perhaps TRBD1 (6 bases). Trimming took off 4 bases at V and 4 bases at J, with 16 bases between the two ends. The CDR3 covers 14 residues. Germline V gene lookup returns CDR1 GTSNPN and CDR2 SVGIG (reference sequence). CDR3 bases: TGTGCCTGGACTAACAGGGCGACGAGCTATGGCTACACCTTC. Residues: CAWTNRATSYGYTF.